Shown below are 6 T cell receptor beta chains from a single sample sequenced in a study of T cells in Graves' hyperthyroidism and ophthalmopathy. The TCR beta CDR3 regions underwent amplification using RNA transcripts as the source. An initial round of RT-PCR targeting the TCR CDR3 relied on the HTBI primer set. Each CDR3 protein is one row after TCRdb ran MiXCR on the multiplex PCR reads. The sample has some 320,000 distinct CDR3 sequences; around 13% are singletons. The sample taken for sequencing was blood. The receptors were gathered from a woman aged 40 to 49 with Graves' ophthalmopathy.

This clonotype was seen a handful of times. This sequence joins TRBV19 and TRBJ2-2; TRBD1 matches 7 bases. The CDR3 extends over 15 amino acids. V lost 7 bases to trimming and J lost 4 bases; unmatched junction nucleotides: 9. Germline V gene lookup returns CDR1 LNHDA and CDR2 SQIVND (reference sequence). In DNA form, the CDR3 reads TGTGCCAGTAATAGTAGGGCAGGGGGCACCGGGGAGCTGTTTTTT. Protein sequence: CASNSRAGGTGELFF.

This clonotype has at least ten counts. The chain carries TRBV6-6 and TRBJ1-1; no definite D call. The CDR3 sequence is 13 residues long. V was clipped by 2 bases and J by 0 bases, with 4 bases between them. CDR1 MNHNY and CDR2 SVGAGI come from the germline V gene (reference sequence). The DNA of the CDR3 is TGTGCCAGCAGTTACAAGATGAACACTGAAGCTTTCTTT. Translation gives CASSYKMNTEAFF.

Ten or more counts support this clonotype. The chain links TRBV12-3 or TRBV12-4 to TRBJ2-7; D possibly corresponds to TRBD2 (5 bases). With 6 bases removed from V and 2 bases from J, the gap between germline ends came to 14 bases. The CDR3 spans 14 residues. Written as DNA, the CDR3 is TGTGCCAGCAGAGACAAGGGAGAAACCTACGAGCAGTACTTC. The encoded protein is CASRDKGETYEQYF.

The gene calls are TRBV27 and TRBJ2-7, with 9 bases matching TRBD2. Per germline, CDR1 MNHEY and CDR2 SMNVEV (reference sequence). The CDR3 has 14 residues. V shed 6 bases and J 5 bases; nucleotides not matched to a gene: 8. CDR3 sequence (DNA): TGTGCCAGCAGATCCTCGCGGGAGGGCCACGAGCAGTACTTC. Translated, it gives CASRSSREGHEQYF.

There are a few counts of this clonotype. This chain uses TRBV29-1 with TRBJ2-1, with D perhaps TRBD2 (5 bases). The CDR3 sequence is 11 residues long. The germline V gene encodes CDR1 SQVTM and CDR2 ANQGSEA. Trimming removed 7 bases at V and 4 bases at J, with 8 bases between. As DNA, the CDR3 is TGCAGCGGTAGCGTATACAATGAGCAGTTCTTC. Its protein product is CSGSVYNEQFF.

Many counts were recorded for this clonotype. CDR3 protein: CASGSGRETQYF. The CDR3 DNA sequence: TGTGCCAGCGGATCAGGGAGGGAGACCCAGTACTTC. The J gene is TRBJ2-5, the V gene TRBV11-2, with D possibly matching TRBD2 (6 bases). The CDR3 contains 12 residues. With 8 bases removed from V and 5 bases from J, the gap between germline ends came to 12 bases. The germline gives CDR1 SGHAT, CDR2 FQNNGV.